The 24 T cell receptor beta chains presented below share a single source sample, sequenced in a study of PD-1 blockade in mismatch repair-deficient tumors. Repertoires were generated with immunoSEQ multiplex PCR, while TCRdb's copy carries only in-frame clones and drops some. The repertoire consists of about 130,000 clones, with 85% to 90% occurring once and the leading ten covering roughly 12%. Sequenced material: peripheral blood, taken approximately 71 weeks after starting pembrolizumab. The source of these receptors is an adult with mismatch repair-deficient cancer.

The chain carries TRBV11-2 and TRBJ2-5; D uncertain. Germline CDR1 and CDR2: SGHAT and FQNNGV. The V and J ends lost 3 bases and 1 base respectively, with 9 bases between them. This CDR3 comprises 14 residues. CDR3 nucleotide sequence: TGTGCCAGCAGCTTTTTCGGCGGCCAAGAGACCCAGTACTTC. Amino acids: CASSFFGGQETQYF.

The CDR3: CASRSGLGTQYF. CDR3 DNA sequence: TGTGCCAGCAGGTCGGGACTTGGTACGCAGTATTTT. This rearrangement joins TRBV5-4 to TRBJ2-3; weak D call: TRBD2 (6 bases). CDR3 size: 12 residues. V was clipped by 5 bases and J by 8 bases, with 12 bases between them. Per germline, CDR1 SGHNT and CDR2 YYREEE (reference sequence).

V gene TRBV19 combines with J gene TRBJ2-1, with 8 bases matching TRBD2. This CDR3 contains 14 residues. The J segment lost 9 bases and the V segment lost 1 base, leaving 5 bases of the junction unmatched. Per germline, CDR1 LNHDA and CDR2 SQIVND (reference sequence). The CDR3 loop reads CASSIVSGRGEQFF. The DNA for the CDR3 is TGTGCCAGTAGTATAGTTTCCGGGAGGGGTGAGCAGTTCTTC.

The chain couples TRBV11-2 to TRBJ2-7; 9 positions match TRBD1. The J segment lost 2 bases and the V segment lost 6 bases, leaving 11 bases of the junction unmatched. This CDR3 is built from 16 residues. Germline values: CDR1 SGHAT, CDR2 FQNNGV. Here the CDR3 DNA reads TGTGCCAGCAGTTCCGGACCGACAGGGGGGCCCTACGAGCAGTACTTC. Residues: CASSSGPTGGPYEQYF.

J is TRBJ2-7 and V is TRBV5-1; TRBD2 agrees at 7 bases. After removal of 4 bases from V and 2 bases from J, the junction contained 9 bases not matched to a gene. Germline V gives CDR1 SGHRS, CDR2 YFSETQ. This CDR3 is built from 15 residues. CDR3 protein: CASSPAAGATYEQYF. Here the CDR3 DNA reads TGCGCCAGCAGCCCCGCGGCGGGAGCGACCTACGAGCAGTACTTC.

The V and J genes are TRBV27 and TRBJ2-1; the D is unclear. The CDR3 contains 13 residues. V lost 1 base, J lost 9 bases, and 10 bases lay in between. The germline CDR1 and CDR2 sequences are MNHEY and SMNVEV (reference sequence). Here the CDR3 reads CASSLYRYGEQFF. Written as DNA, the CDR3 is TGTGCCAGCAGTTTATACCGGTACGGTGAGCAGTTCTTC.

V is TRBV30 and J is TRBJ1-5, with a possible D match to TRBD1 (5 bases). Germline loops: CDR1 GTSNPN, CDR2 SVGIG (reference sequence). The CDR3 extends over 17 amino acids. With 0 bases removed from V and 5 bases from J, the gap between germline ends came to 20 bases. The CDR3 spells CAWSVLRGVPPHQPQHF. In nucleotides, the CDR3 is TGTGCCTGGAGTGTACTGCGGGGGGTCCCACCGCATCAGCCCCAGCATTTT.

This clone appeared a few times. V gene TRBV11-3 combines with J gene TRBJ2-5, with TRBD1 identical over 7 bases. Trimming cost V 5 bases and J 5 bases; bases outside gene matches: 8. The CDR3 is 14 residues long. CDR1 and CDR2 (germline): SGHNT, YENEEA. CDR3: CASSIGQVGETQYF. Here the CDR3 DNA reads TGTGCCAGCAGCATCGGACAGGTGGGGGAGACCCAGTACTTC.

This chain connects TRBV11-3 to TRBJ2-1; no firm D call. With 5 bases removed from V and 0 bases from J, the gap between germline ends came to 11 bases. Per the germline V gene, CDR1 is SGHNT and CDR2 is YENEEA. This CDR3 region has 15 residues. CDR3 nucleotides: TGTGCCAGCAGCCCCGGGCCGAGCTCCTACAATGAGCAGTTCTTC. This codes for CASSPGPSSYNEQFF. Supplemented by reference TRBV11-3 and TRBJ2-1, the full variable domain reads EAGVVQSPRYKIIEKKQPVAFWCNPISGHNTLYWYLQNLGQGPELLIRYENEEAVDDSQLPKDRFSAERLKGVDSTLKIQPAELGDSAVYLCASSPGPSSYNEQFFGPGTRLTVL.

The chain joins TRBV13 to TRBJ2-3; D is undetermined. V lost 4 bases, J lost 1 base, and 9 bases lay in between. This CDR3 region has 14 residues. Germline CDR1 PRHDT, CDR2 FYEKMQ (reference sequence). The chain's CDR3 is CASSSGRGTDTQYF. CDR3 nucleotides: TGTGCCAGCAGCTCGGGTAGGGGCACAGATACGCAGTATTTT.

Comments on this clone: Other DNA sequences in this sample translate to the same CDR3. This chain joins TRBV7-9 and TRBJ2-7; D is uncertain. The CDR3 runs 12 residues. Trimming shortened V by 1 base and J by 4 bases, and 5 bases separated the two germline ends. The germline CDR1 and CDR2 sequences are SEHNR and FQNEAQ (reference sequence). The CDR3 spells CASSLVGYEQYF. The CDR3 DNA follows: TGTGCCAGCAGCTTAGTAGGGTACGAGCAGTACTTC.

The rearrangement uses TRBV28 and TRBJ2-5, with D unresolved. The CDR3 consists of 14 residues. Looked up from germline, CDR1 is MDHEN and CDR2 is SYDVKM. V was clipped by 3 bases and J by 4 bases, with 12 bases between them. The CDR3 region is CASSFVWAVETQYF. The CDR3 DNA reads TGTGCCAGCAGTTTCGTTTGGGCCGTAGAGACCCAGTACTTC.

The chain uses TRBV4-1 and TRBJ1-2; D not certain. Trimming took 1 base from V and 1 from J, leaving 19 bases between them. The CDR3 is 18 amino acids. The germline gives CDR1 MGHRA, CDR2 YSYEKL. The CDR3 sequence: CASSQVSSTEELNYGYTF. In DNA, the CDR3 is TGCGCCAGCAGCCAAGTGTCATCCACAGAGGAGCTTAACTATGGCTACACCTTC.

This rearrangement joins TRBV4-1 to TRBJ1-1; no firm D call. Trimming pared 6 bases from V and 1 base from J, leaving 12 bases between. The CDR3 covers 14 residues. Per the germline V gene, CDR1 is MGHRA and CDR2 is YSYEKL. CDR3 region: CASRTRGANTEAFF. The CDR3, as DNA: TGCGCCAGCAGGACAAGAGGAGCGAACACTGAAGCTTTCTTT.

The chain employs TRBV25-1 and TRBJ2-5, with D perhaps matching TRBD1 (6 bases). The CDR3 runs 13 residues. The V end lost 5 bases, the J end lost 4 bases, and 11 bases lay between the germline ends. Germline loops: CDR1 MGHDK, CDR2 SYGVNS. For the CDR3, the DNA is TGTGCCAGCAGTTCACAGGGTCGAGAGACCCAGTACTTC. This gives the protein CASSSQGRETQYF.

Here the CDR3 reads CASSIPGYEQYF. The CDR3, as DNA: TGTGCCAGTAGTATACCTGGATACGAGCAGTACTTC. The chain uses TRBV19 and TRBJ2-7, with D unclear. The V gene's germline CDR1 is LNHDA and CDR2 SQIVND (reference sequence). The CDR3 has 12 residues. V lost 2 bases to trimming and J lost 4 bases, with 6 bases between them.

The V call is TRBV19, the J call TRBJ2-7; D is unresolved. CDR1 and CDR2 from the germline V gene are LNHDA and SQIVND (reference sequence). The CDR3 loop spans 14 amino acids. The germline V and J ends were trimmed by 3 bases and 6 bases, with 15 bases remaining between them. This CDR3 reads CASSIVGASGEQYF. The CDR3, as DNA: TGTGCCAGTAGTATCGTTGGCGCCTCTGGCGAGCAGTACTTC.

Only one count was recorded for this clone. The chain recombines TRBV25-1 with TRBJ2-7, with D perhaps matching TRBD1 or TRBD2 (5 bases each). The V and J ends lost 7 bases and 2 bases respectively, with 15 bases between them. CDR3 length: 14 residues. The germline V gene has CDR1 MGHDK and CDR2 SYGVNS. The CDR3 protein is CASKARGRTYEQYF. CDR3 sequence (DNA): TGTGCCAGCAAGGCAAGGGGACGCACCTACGAGCAGTACTTC.

The gene calls are TRBV4-1 and TRBJ2-7; 7 bases agree with TRBD2. With 4 bases clipped from V and 3 bases from J, the junction kept 12 bases outside the gene matches. The CDR3 covers 16 residues. The germline gives CDR1 MGHRA, CDR2 YSYEKL. In nucleotides, the CDR3 is TGCGCCAGCAGCCCAAGATCCCAGCGGGGCAACTACGAGCAGTACTTC. Translated, it gives CASSPRSQRGNYEQYF.

The chain links TRBV19 to TRBJ2-7; possible D gene TRBD1, 5 bases. CDR3 size: 11 residues. CDR1 is LNHDA and CDR2 is SQIVND in the germline V gene (reference sequence). V lost 10 bases and J lost 6, with 13 bases in between. CDR3 region: CATRQSSEQYF. DNA of the CDR3: TGTGCCACCCGACAGTCTTCCGAGCAGTACTTC.

The chain recombines TRBV13 with TRBJ2-3; 8 bases are a match to TRBD2. Germline values: CDR1 PRHDT, CDR2 FYEKMQ (reference sequence). This CDR3 is built from 14 residues. V gave up 1 base and J gave up 4 bases; unmatched junction bases: 1. CDR3 loop: CASSLAGGSDTQYF. The CDR3 DNA follows: TGTGCCAGCAGCTTAGCGGGAGGGTCAGATACGCAGTATTTT. Complete variable domain (other parts from reference TRBV13 and TRBJ2-3): AAGVIQSPRHLIKEKRETATLKCYPIPRHDTVYWYQQGPGQDPQFLISFYEKMQSDKGSIPDRFSAQQFSDYHSELNMSSLELGDSALYFCASSLAGGSDTQYFGPGTRLTVL.

The chain is built from TRBV4-1 and TRBJ2-3; 7 bases are a match to TRBD1. Germline V gene sequence: CDR1 MGHRA, CDR2 YSYEKL. Losses at the gene ends were 2 bases for V and 2 bases for J; bases not matched to a gene: 7. This CDR3 has 16 amino acids. This CDR3 is CASSQQTGSDTDTQYF. The CDR3 DNA is TGCGCCAGCAGCCAACAGACAGGGTCGGACACAGATACGCAGTATTTT.

This chain links TRBV27 with TRBJ2-7, with TRBD1 as a possible D gene (5 bases). Germline CDR1 is MNHEY and CDR2 is SMNVEV (reference sequence). V was pared by 2 bases and J by 6 bases, with 11 bases between. The CDR3 covers 13 residues. The CDR3 DNA follows: TGTGCCAGCAGTTTAGGGCCAGGGATCGAGCAGTACTTC. Translating it yields CASSLGPGIEQYF.

The rearrangement links TRBV28 to TRBJ2-7; possible D gene TRBD1, 6 bases. The CDR3 loop spans 13 amino acids. CDR1 MDHEN and CDR2 SYDVKM come from the germline V gene. Trimming removed 3 bases at V and 5 bases at J, with 11 bases between. CDR3 loop: CASSFQGRNEQYF. The CDR3 DNA reads as TGTGCCAGCAGTTTCCAGGGGAGAAACGAGCAGTACTTC. The complete variable domain, with remaining parts taken from reference TRBV28 and TRBJ2-7, reads DVKVTQSSRYLVKRTGEKVFLECVQDMDHENMFWYRQDPGLGLRLIYFSYDVKMKEKGDIPEGYSVSREKKERFSLILESASTNQTSMYLCASSFQGRNEQYFGPGTRLTVT.